These 10 T cell receptor beta chains were all obtained from the same sample, sequenced in a study of preoperative IRX-2 immunotherapy in early breast cancer. Here immunoSEQ multiplex PCR was the method, and the copy in TCRdb shows in-frame clones only, minus some. The data hold 20,000 to 25,000 clones, with around nine tenths observed a single time. Documented treatment: preoperative locoregional IRX-2 cytokine immunotherapy. This sample comprised tumor tissue, obtained after IRX-2 immunotherapy. The receptors originated from a human donor with breast cancer.

This clone was counted once. The CDR3 DNA reads TGTGCCAGCAGTGACCCCTGGGACCGAGGTGGCTACACCTTC. Translation gives CASSDPWDRGGYTF. The J gene is TRBJ1-2, the V gene TRBV6-1, with D possibly TRBD1 on 5 matching bases. CDR1 and CDR2 (germline): MNHNS, SASEGT. This CDR3 has 14 amino acids. V was trimmed by 3 bases and J by 7 bases, leaving 15 bases between them.

The chain combines TRBV4-2 with TRBJ2-3; 9 nucleotides match TRBD1. V lost 2 bases, J lost 4 bases, and 7 bases stayed unmatched. Germline V gives CDR1 LGHNA, CDR2 YNFKEQ. The CDR3 is made up of 16 amino acids. The CDR3 DNA reads as TGTGCCAGCAGCCAACAGAGGGGACAGGGCGCAGATACGCAGTATTTT. It translates to CASSQQRGQGADTQYF.

The chain combines TRBV6-1 with TRBJ2-3, with 10 bases that match TRBD2. The trim removed 6 bases at V and 4 bases at J, leaving 1 base unmatched. The CDR3 has 13 residues. Germline assignment: CDR1 MNHNS and CDR2 SASEGT. The CDR3 nucleotides read TGTGCCAGCAGCGGGACTAGCGCAGATACGCAGTATTTT. As protein: CASSGTSADTQYF.

Only a few counts were recorded for this clone. The CDR3 loop is CASSAGLSSETQYF. In nucleotides, the CDR3 is TGTGCCAGCAGTGCAGGGCTTTCTTCAGAGACCCAGTACTTC. This sequence joins TRBV2 and TRBJ2-5, with a weak D call TRBD1 (5 bases). CDR1 and CDR2 (germline): SNHLY, FYNNEI. V shed 4 bases and J shed 4 bases, with 13 bases lying between them. The CDR3 runs 14 residues.

The rearrangement joins TRBV28 to TRBJ2-7; TRBD2 agrees at 8 bases. Germline trimming cut 3 bases from V and 6 bases from J; bases unmatched to any gene: 10. The CDR3 sequence is 15 residues long. The V gene's germline CDR1 is MDHEN and CDR2 SYDVKM. The CDR3 DNA sequence: TGTGCCAGCAGTTTCGGAGCGGGACTAGAGGGCGAGCAGTACGTC. Amino acid sequence: CASSFGAGLEGEQYV.

The J gene is TRBJ2-3, the V gene TRBV4-2; D remains unclear. There are 17 residues in the CDR3. Germline-derived CDR1 and CDR2 are LGHNA and YNFKEQ. Deletions cut 0 bases from V and 1 base from J, with 14 bases between. The CDR3 region has the DNA TGTGCCAGCAGCCAAGATAATTACGGACCCGGCACAGATACGCAGTATTTT. Residues: CASSQDNYGPGTDTQYF.

The chain recombines TRBV6-1 with TRBJ1-6; 9 nucleotides align to TRBD1. V shed 1 base and J 10 bases; nucleotides not matched to a gene: 5. CDR1 is MNHNS, CDR2 SASEGT, per germline. This CDR3 contains 15 residues. Here the CDR3 DNA reads TGTGCCAGCAGTGAAGTCCGGACAGGGGTCTCACCCCTCCACTTT. It encodes CASSEVRTGVSPLHF.

V gene TRBV10-1 combines with J gene TRBJ2-7, with 9 nucleotides matching TRBD1. V gave up 6 bases and J gave up 6 bases; unmatched junction bases: 3. Germline V lookup: CDR1 WNHNN, CDR2 SYGVQD (reference sequence). This CDR3 is built from 12 residues. CDR3 DNA sequence: TGCGCCAGCAGGGACAGGGGCTGCGAGCAGTACTTC. This codes for CASRDRGCEQYF.

The rearrangement joins TRBV4-1 to TRBJ2-1, with 15 bases fitting TRBD2. Germline lookup yields CDR1 MGHRA and CDR2 YSYEKL. V lost 2 bases and J lost 9; bases outside the gene matches: 5. CDR3 length: 16 residues. CDR3 in amino acids: CASSQPWTSGGGEQFF. The CDR3 DNA sequence: TGCGCCAGCAGCCAACCTTGGACTAGCGGGGGGGGTGAGCAGTTCTTC.

This clone was seen a single time. J is TRBJ1-6 and V is TRBV6-1, with 10 bases matching TRBD1. Germline assignment: CDR1 MNHNS and CDR2 SASEGT. The trim removed 4 bases at V and 7 bases at J, leaving 4 bases unmatched. The CDR3 covers 15 residues. CDR3 coding DNA: TGTGCCAGCAGTGGACAGGGGGCAGAGAATTCACCCCTCCACTTT. Its translation: CASSGQGAENSPLHF.